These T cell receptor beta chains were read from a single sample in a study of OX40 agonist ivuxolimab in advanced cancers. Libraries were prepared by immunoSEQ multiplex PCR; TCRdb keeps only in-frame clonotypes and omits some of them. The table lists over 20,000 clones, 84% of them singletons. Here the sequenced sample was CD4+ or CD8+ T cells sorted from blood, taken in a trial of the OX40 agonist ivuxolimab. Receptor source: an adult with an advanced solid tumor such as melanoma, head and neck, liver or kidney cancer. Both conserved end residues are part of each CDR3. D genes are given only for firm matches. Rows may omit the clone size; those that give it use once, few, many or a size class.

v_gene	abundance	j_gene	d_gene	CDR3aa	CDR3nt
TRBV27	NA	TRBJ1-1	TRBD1	CASRITGGNTEAFF	TGTGCCAGCAGGATCACAGGGGGAAACACTGAAGCTTTCTTT
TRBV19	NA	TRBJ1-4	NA	CASSIKGPNEKLFF	TGTGCCAGTAGTATAAAGGGCCCCAATGAAAAACTGTTTTTT
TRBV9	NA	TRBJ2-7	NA	CASSGGEIGYEQYF	TGTGCCAGCAGCGGCGGGGAAATTGGGTACGAGCAGTACTTC
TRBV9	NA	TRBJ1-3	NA	CASSPTGRDNTIYF	TGTGCCAGCAGCCCTACAGGGCGAGACAACACCATATATTTT
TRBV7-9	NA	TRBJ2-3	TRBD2	CASSLSPGGSTDTQYF	TGTGCCAGCAGCCTAAGCCCCGGGGGGTCCACAGATACGCAGTATTTT
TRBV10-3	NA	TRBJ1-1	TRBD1	CAIRTGVAEAFF	TGTGCCATCAGGACAGGGGTGGCTGAAGCTTTCTTT
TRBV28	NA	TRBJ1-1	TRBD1	CASSPRGGRRTEAFF	TGTGCCAGCAGTCCCAGGGGGGGGCGTCGGACTGAAGCTTTCTTT
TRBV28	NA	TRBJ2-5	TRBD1	CASSQGATGETQYF	TGTGCCAGCAGCCAGGGGGCAACTGGAGAGACCCAGTACTTC
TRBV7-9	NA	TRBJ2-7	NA	CASSPRTYEQYF	TGTGCCAGCAGCCCGCGGACTTACGAGCAGTACTTC
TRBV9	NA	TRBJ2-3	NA	CASSVARRGGSLDTQYF	TGTGCCAGCAGCGTAGCCCGCCGCGGGGGCTCGTTAGATACGCAGTATTTT
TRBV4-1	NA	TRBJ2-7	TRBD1	CASSQADRGGYEQYF	TGCGCCAGCAGCCAAGCGGACAGGGGGGGCTACGAGCAGTACTTC
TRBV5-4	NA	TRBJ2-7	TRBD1	CASSTTWDSSYEQYF	TGTGCCAGCAGCACCACTTGGGACAGTTCCTACGAGCAGTACTTC
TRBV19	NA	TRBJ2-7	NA	CASSIADSYEQYF	TGTGCCAGTAGTATCGCGGACTCCTACGAGCAGTACTTC
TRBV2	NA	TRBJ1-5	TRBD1	CASSRGLNQPQHF	TGTGCCAGCAGCAGGGGGCTGAATCAGCCCCAGCATTTT
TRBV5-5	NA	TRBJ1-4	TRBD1	CASSETGVNEKLFF	TGTGCCAGCAGCGAGACAGGGGTTAATGAAAAACTGTTTTTT
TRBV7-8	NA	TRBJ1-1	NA	CASSLGGGVNTEAFF	TGTGCCAGCAGCCTTGGAGGAGGAGTGAACACTGAAGCTTTCTTT
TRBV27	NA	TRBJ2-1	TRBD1	CASSYGTDNEQFF	TGTGCCAGCAGTTACGGGACAGACAATGAGCAGTTCTTC
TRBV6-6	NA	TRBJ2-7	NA	CASSPAWVYEQYF	TGTGCCAGCAGCCCTGCGTGGGTTTACGAGCAGTACTTC
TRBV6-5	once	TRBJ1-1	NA	CASSQGSGREAFF	TGTGCCAGCAGCCAAGGGTCAGGGAGGGAAGCTTTCTTT
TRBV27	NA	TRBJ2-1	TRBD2	CASSPGTSGSGSYNEQFF	TGTGCCAGCAGTCCAGGGACTAGCGGGAGTGGATCCTACAATGAGCAGTTCTTC
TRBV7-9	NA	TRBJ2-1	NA	CASSLTVFEQFF	TGTGCCAGCAGCTTAACCGTCTTCGAGCAGTTCTTC
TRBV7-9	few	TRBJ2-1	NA	CASSKWGDEQFF	TGTGCCAGCAGCAAGTGGGGAGATGAGCAGTTCTTC
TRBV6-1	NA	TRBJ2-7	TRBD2	CASSEASGSYEQYF	TGTGCCAGCAGTGAAGCTAGCGGGAGCTACGAGCAGTACTTC
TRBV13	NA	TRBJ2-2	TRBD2	CASSLRGGYTGELFF	TGTGCCAGCAGCTTACGCGGGGGATACACCGGGGAGCTGTTTTTT
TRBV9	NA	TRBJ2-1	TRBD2	CASSKFAGGQSDEQFF	TGTGCCAGCAGTAAATTTGCGGGAGGGCAATCGGATGAGCAGTTCTTC
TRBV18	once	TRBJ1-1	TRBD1	CASSPYRGRTEAFF	TGTGCCAGCTCACCGTACAGGGGCCGGACTGAAGCTTTCTTT
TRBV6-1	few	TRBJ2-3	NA	CASNEGPGDTDTQYF	TGTGCCAGCAACGAGGGGCCCGGAGACACAGATACGCAGTATTTT
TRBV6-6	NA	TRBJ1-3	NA	CASSSPGTGNTIYF	TGTGCCAGCAGTTCTCCAGGGACTGGAAACACCATATATTTT
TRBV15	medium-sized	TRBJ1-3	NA	CATASGGNTIYF	TGTGCCACCGCCTCGGGAGGAAACACCATATATTTT
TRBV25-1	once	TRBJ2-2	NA	CASSEWLAGNTGELFF	TGTGCCAGCAGTGAATGGTTGGCAGGGAACACCGGGGAGCTGTTTTTT
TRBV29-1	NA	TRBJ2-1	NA	CSVGGALAYNEQFF	TGCAGCGTTGGTGGGGCCCTCGCGTACAATGAGCAGTTCTTC
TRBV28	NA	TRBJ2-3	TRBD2	CASSLLAENTDTQYF	TGTGCCAGCAGTTTGCTAGCGGAGAATACAGATACGCAGTATTTT
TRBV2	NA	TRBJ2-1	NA	CARVSWAYNEQFF	TGTGCCAGGGTATCGTGGGCATACAATGAGCAGTTCTTC
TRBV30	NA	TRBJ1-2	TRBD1	CAWSYEGAKGYTF	TGTGCCTGGAGTTATGAGGGGGCGAAGGGCTACACCTTC
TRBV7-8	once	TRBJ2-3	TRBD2	CASSLTSGRADTQYF	TGTGCCAGCAGCTTAACTAGCGGGAGGGCAGATACGCAGTATTTT
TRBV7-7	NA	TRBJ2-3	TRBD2	CASSFGTSGRNTQYF	TGTGCTAGCAGCTTCGGGACTAGCGGGAGAAATACGCAGTATTTT
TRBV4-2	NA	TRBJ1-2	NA	CASSQIWYRTRRRRRCGYTF	TGTGCCAGCAGCCAAATTTGGTACCGGACGAGGCGACGAAGGAGATGTGGCTACACCTTC
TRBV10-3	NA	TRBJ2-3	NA	CAITPAGRDTQYF	TGTGCCATCACCCCGGCGGGGAGAGATACGCAGTATTTT
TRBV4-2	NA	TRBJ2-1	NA	CASSFPGARDEQFF	TGTGCCAGCAGCTTCCCAGGGGCTAGGGATGAGCAGTTCTTC
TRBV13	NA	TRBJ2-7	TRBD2	CASSAGLAYEQYF	TGTGCCAGCAGCGCAGGACTAGCTTACGAGCAGTACTTC
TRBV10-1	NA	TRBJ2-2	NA	CASSPVGTGELFF	TGCGCCAGCAGCCCAGTGGGCACCGGGGAGCTGTTTTTT
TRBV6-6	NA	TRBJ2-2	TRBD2	CASSIAGGRTGELFF	TGTGCCAGCAGTATAGCGGGAGGTAGGACCGGGGAGCTGTTTTTT
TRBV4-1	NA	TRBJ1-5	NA	CASSQDPSNQPQHF	TGCGCCAGCAGCCAAGATCCCAGCAATCAGCCCCAGCATTTT
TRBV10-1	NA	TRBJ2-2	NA	CASSDLGDTGELFF	TGCGCCAGCAGTGATCTGGGGGACACCGGGGAGCTGTTTTTT
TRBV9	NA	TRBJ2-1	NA	CASSVVHNEQFF	TGTGCCAGCAGCGTAGTACACAATGAGCAGTTCTTC
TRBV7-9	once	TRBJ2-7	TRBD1	CASSLSEGTGIYEQYF	TGTGCCAGCAGCTTATCGGAGGGGACAGGAATCTACGAGCAGTACTTC
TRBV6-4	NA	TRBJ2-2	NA	CASSDRSTGELFF	TGTGCCAGCAGTGACAGGAGCACCGGGGAGCTGTTTTTT
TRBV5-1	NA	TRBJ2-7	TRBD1	CASSSTGVGEQYF	TGCGCCAGCAGCTCGACAGGGGTAGGCGAGCAGTACTTC
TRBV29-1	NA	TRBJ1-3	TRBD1	CSVVIQGGSGNTIYF	TGCAGCGTCGTAATACAGGGGGGTTCTGGAAACACCATATATTTT
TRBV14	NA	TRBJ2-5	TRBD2	CAKIRLAGSVETQYF	TGTGCCAAAATCCGACTAGCGGGATCCGTGGAGACCCAGTACTTC
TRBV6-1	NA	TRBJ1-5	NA	CASREGGFQPQHF	TGTGCCAGCAGGGAGGGGGGTTTTCAACCCCAGCATTTT
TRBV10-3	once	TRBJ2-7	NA	CAISEEGGSYEQYF	TGTGCCATCAGTGAGGAGGGGGGCTCCTACGAGCAGTACTTC
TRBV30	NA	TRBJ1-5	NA	CAWSGGVANQPQHF	TGTGCCTGGAGTGGGGGAGTTGCCAATCAGCCCCAGCATTTT
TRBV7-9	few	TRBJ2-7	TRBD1	CASSSTGTGISYEQYF	TGTGCCAGCAGCTCTACCGGGACAGGGATTTCCTACGAGCAGTACTTC
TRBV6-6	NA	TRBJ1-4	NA	CASTFVTATNEKLFF	TGTGCCAGTACCTTTGTGACAGCTACTAATGAAAAACTGTTTTTT